The 26 T cell receptor beta chains below were found in one sample sequenced in a study of molecular identifiers for immune sequencing clone quantification. TCRdb called the PCR reads again in MiXCR, with one record for every CDR3 protein. Of about 640,000 distinct CDR3 sequences in the sample, 20% were seen once. The sequencing sample was made of naive CD8+ T cells from blood, with Jurkat cell RNA spiked in. Subset meaning: FACS-sorted CD8+CD4-CCR7+CD45RA+ naive T cells. These receptors were taken from a human donor in good health. Some libraries in this study had Jurkat cell RNA spiked in.

Comment on this clonotype: This may arise from a read error, as a much more abundant clone is one base away. The chain has TRBV20-1 and TRBJ2-5; tentatively, D is TRBD1 (6 bases). In germline, CDR1 is DFQATT, CDR2 SNEGSKA (reference sequence). The CDR3 contains 13 residues. The CDR3 loop is CSARRRGQGTQYF. The CDR3 nucleotides are TGCAGTGCTAGGCGCAGGGGACAAGGGACCCAGTACTTC.

This clonotype was picked up a small number of times. The chain employs TRBV5-1 and TRBJ2-5; D is unclear. The CDR3 totals 14 residues. From germline, CDR1 is SGHRS and CDR2 YFSETQ. V was trimmed by 4 bases and J by 5 bases, leaving 15 bases between them. The CDR3 nucleotides are TGCGCCAGCAGCCCCGATAAGAACGGGGAGACCCAGTACTTC. It is translated as CASSPDKNGETQYF.

Ten or more counts support this clonotype. The gene calls are TRBV6-2 or TRBV6-3 and TRBJ2-2; 9 bases fit TRBD2. Losses at the gene ends were 7 bases for V and 5 bases for J; bases not matched to a gene: 11. Germline CDR1 is MNHEY and CDR2 is SVGEGT. This CDR3 comprises 16 residues. CDR3 sequence: CASISQRGAWTGELFF. For the CDR3, the DNA is TGTGCCAGCATTAGCCAGCGGGGGGCGTGGACCGGGGAGCTGTTTTTT.

Remarks on this clonotype: A clone one base away is much larger, so this may be a read error. The V call is TRBV19, the J call TRBJ2-2; possibly TRBD2 for D (5 bases). This CDR3 is built from 17 residues. Per germline, CDR1 LNHDA and CDR2 SQIVND (reference sequence). The CDR3 DNA follows: TGTGCCAGTAGTATGGCGTCCGGGGTCGCGAACACCGGGGAGCCGTTTTTT. This codes for CASSMASGVANTGEPFF.

This chain joins TRBV20-1 and TRBJ2-3; 11 bases are shared with TRBD1. The germline V gene encodes CDR1 DFQATT and CDR2 SNEGSKA (reference sequence). V shed 2 bases, J shed 6 bases, and the junction held 4 bases outside the gene matches. The CDR3 loop spans 14 amino acids. This chain's CDR3 is CSARSGTGGDTQYF. In nucleotides, the CDR3 is TGCAGTGCTAGATCGGGGACAGGGGGGGATACGCAGTATTTT.

There are many counts of this clonotype. This sequence joins TRBV7-2 and TRBJ2-2; maybe TRBD2 (7 bases). Germline loops: CDR1 SGHTA, CDR2 FQGNSA. The CDR3 totals 16 residues. V lost 1 base and J 6 bases, leaving 15 bases between the germline ends. The CDR3 sequence: CASSLDWGGAAGELFF. The CDR3 region has the DNA TGTGCCAGCAGCTTAGATTGGGGGGGGGCCGCCGGGGAGCTGTTTTTT.

The chain links TRBV20-1 to TRBJ2-7; 11 nucleotides align to TRBD2. The V gene end was trimmed by 0 bases and the J gene end by 0 bases; junction bases not matched to a gene: 4. The CDR3 consists of 16 residues. Germline V gene sequence: CDR1 DFQATT, CDR2 SNEGSKA (reference sequence). CDR3 sequence reads: CSAREVAGGNSYEQYF. In DNA form, the CDR3 reads TGCAGTGCTAGAGAGGTAGCGGGGGGGAACTCCTACGAGCAGTACTTC.

On this clonotype: At one of its ends the junction is not consistent with the germline gene, which may arise from a read error. The rearrangement joins TRBV11-2 to TRBJ2-2; 7 positions match TRBD2. The CDR3 length is 15 residues. CDR1 is SGHAT and CDR2 is FQNNGV in the germline V gene. CDR3 sequence reads: CASSLGGGLTGELVF. The CDR3 region has the DNA TGTGCCAGCAGCTTAGGGGGGGGACTCACCGGGGAGCTGGTTTTT.

This clonotype was seen more than once but under ten times. The J gene is TRBJ2-1, the V gene TRBV14; 7 bases are a match to TRBD2. Trimming cost V 1 base and J 4 bases; bases outside gene matches: 7. This CDR3 region has 16 residues. Germline CDR1 and CDR2: SGHDN and FVKESK. The CDR3 nucleotides are TGTGCCAGCAGCCAAGTGCTAGCGGAGATGTACAATGAGCAGTTCTTC. It codes for CASSQVLAEMYNEQFF.

The sample holds many counts of this clonotype. V and J are TRBV4-3 and TRBJ1-3; D is uncertain. Germline V gene lookup returns CDR1 LGHNA and CDR2 YSLEER. The CDR3 totals 15 residues. V was shortened by 4 bases and J by 3 bases, with 13 bases between the two germline ends. CDR3 coding DNA: TGCGCCAGCAGCCCTACATTGGGCTTTGGAAACACCATATATTTT. As protein: CASSPTLGFGNTIYF.

Remarks on this clonotype: A clone one base away is much larger, so this may be a read error. The chain uses TRBV30 and TRBJ2-7; 7 bases match TRBD1. CDR3 size: 14 residues. Germline V lookup: CDR1 GTSNPN, CDR2 SVGIG (reference sequence). V dropped 8 bases and J dropped 0; count of bases not matched to a gene: 10. In DNA, the CDR3 is TGTGCCCGGACCCCGGGACAGCTCTCCTACGAGCAGTACTTC. The encoded protein is CARTPGQLSYEQYF.

Only a few counts were recorded for this clonotype. This sequence joins TRBV4-1 and TRBJ2-5; 11 nucleotides align to TRBD2. Germline V gives CDR1 MGHRA, CDR2 YSYEKL. V trimming: 2 bases; J trimming: 4 bases; junction bases outside the gene matches: 3. The CDR3 runs 15 residues. The CDR3 region is CASSQSSGGGETQYF. The CDR3 bases are TGCGCCAGCAGCCAAAGTAGCGGGGGGGGAGAGACCCAGTACTTC.

Notes on this clonotype: A much larger clonotype is one base distant, so this may be a read error. V gene TRBV27 combines with J gene TRBJ2-7; no definite D call. This CDR3 has 13 residues. With 6 bases removed from V and 6 bases from J, the gap between germline ends came to 15 bases. The V gene's germline CDR1 is MNHEY and CDR2 SMNVEV (reference sequence). CDR3 in amino acids: CASSRGRGGEQYF. In DNA, the CDR3 is TGTGCCAGCAGCCGAGGCCGAGGCGGCGAGCAGTACTTC.

This clonotype was counted between two and nine times. The V call is TRBV4-3, the J call TRBJ2-3; TRBD2 aligns across 12 bases. The CDR3 is 17 residues long. The germline CDR1 and CDR2 sequences are LGHNA and YSLEER. After removal of 1 base from V and 6 bases from J, the junction contained 8 bases not matched to a gene. CDR3 sequence reads: CASSQVLTSGGTDTQYF. Written as DNA, the CDR3 is TGCGCCAGCAGCCAAGTCTTGACTAGCGGGGGAACGGATACGCAGTATTTT.

This clonotype was detected many times. The chain uses TRBV27 and TRBJ2-1; a possible D gene is TRBD1 (6 bases). The CDR3 is 16 residues long. Trimming left V 0 bases short and J 6 bases short, with 15 bases between. CDR1 and CDR2 (germline): MNHEY, SMNVEV (reference sequence). In nucleotides, the CDR3 is TGTGCCAGCAGTTTATCGGCAGGGGAACTCCTCAATGAGCAGTTCTTC. This translates into CASSLSAGELLNEQFF.

The V and J genes are TRBV2 and TRBJ2-1; 9 nucleotides line up with TRBD2. Trimming at V came to 2 bases and at J to 5 bases, leaving 1 base not matched to a gene. This CDR3 has 14 residues. The germline CDR1 and CDR2 sequences are SNHLY and FYNNEI. The CDR3: CASSEPSGNNEQFF. As DNA, the CDR3 is TGTGCCAGCAGTGAACCTAGCGGGAACAATGAGCAGTTCTTC.

At least ten counts were recorded for this clonotype. The rearrangement joins TRBV9 to TRBJ1-1; possible D gene TRBD1, 5 bases. V was shortened by 3 bases and J by 5 bases, with 11 bases between the two germline ends. Germline V CDR1 and CDR2: SGDLS, YYNGEE. The CDR3 has 13 amino acids. CDR3 amino acids: CASSAGGRTEAFF. CDR3 bases: TGTGCCAGCAGCGCTGGGGGACGGACTGAAGCTTTCTTT.

V and J are TRBV30 and TRBJ1-4; TRBD1 agrees at 9 bases. This CDR3 has 15 residues. V lost 0 bases to trimming and J lost 7 bases; unmatched junction nucleotides: 6. Germline CDR1 and CDR2: GTSNPN and SVGIG (reference sequence). This chain's CDR3 is CAWSVTGGAFEKLFF. DNA for the CDR3: TGTGCCTGGAGTGTAACAGGGGGCGCATTTGAAAAACTGTTTTTT.

The table lists this clonotype with a few counts. A much more abundant neighbour one base away suggests this may be a read error. CDR3 amino acids: CASSSTSPKPGETQYF. The CDR3 DNA follows: TGTGCCAGCAGTTCCACCAGCCCCAAACCGGGGGAGACCCAGTACTTC. This rearrangement joins TRBV4-2 to TRBJ2-5, with a tentative D call TRBD2 (5 bases). In germline, CDR1 is LGHNA, CDR2 YNFKEQ. V was cut by 6 bases and J by 5 bases, with 22 bases left in between. The CDR3 spans 16 residues.

This clonotype was seen repeatedly, ten times or more. The rearrangement links TRBV7-2 to TRBJ1-5; D is possibly TRBD1 (5 bases). V dropped 5 bases and J dropped 0 bases, with 11 bases sitting between them. Germline-derived CDR1 and CDR2 are SGHTA and FQGNSA. This CDR3 is 15 amino acids long. The CDR3 DNA follows: TGTGCCAGCAGCCCTACAGGACTTAGCAATCAGCCCCAGCATTTT. Residues: CASSPTGLSNQPQHF.

This clonotype was recorded at least ten times. The chain couples TRBV20-1 to TRBJ1-1, with 9 bases identical to TRBD1. Per germline, CDR1 DFQATT and CDR2 SNEGSKA (reference sequence). Losses at the gene ends were 6 bases for V and 8 bases for J; bases not matched to a gene: 16. The CDR3 loop spans 15 amino acids. CDR3 loop: CSAREGTGFLREAFF. CDR3 sequence (DNA): TGCAGTGCGCGGGAGGGGACAGGGTTTTTGAGGGAAGCTTTCTTT.

This clonotype showed up just a few times. J is TRBJ2-3 and V is TRBV12-3 or TRBV12-4; D could derive from TRBD1 or TRBD2 (5 bases each). The germline V and J ends were trimmed by 7 bases and 1 base, with 15 bases remaining between them. The CDR3 runs to 15 residues. CDR3 coding DNA: TGTGCCAGCACCCCGGTGGGACCTGGCACAGATACGCAGTATTTT. Translated: CASTPVGPGTDTQYF.

The chain joins TRBV19 to TRBJ2-1; D remains unclear. The germline V gene has CDR1 LNHDA and CDR2 SQIVND (reference sequence). The CDR3 runs 14 residues. V gave up 3 bases and J gave up 2 bases, with 8 bases separating them. CDR3 amino acids: CASSIHGTYNEQFF. The CDR3 DNA reads TGTGCCAGTAGTATTCATGGGACCTACAATGAGCAGTTCTTC.

This clonotype was recorded at least ten times. J is TRBJ2-6 and V is TRBV7-9; D not resolved. Germline assignment: CDR1 SEHNR and CDR2 FQNEAQ (reference sequence). The CDR3 totals 17 residues. V was shortened by 4 bases and J by 1 base, with 14 bases between the two germline ends. The CDR3 spells CASSSGQTPSGANVLTF. CDR3 DNA sequence: TGTGCCAGCAGCTCAGGTCAGACCCCATCTGGGGCCAACGTCCTGACTTTC.

Concerning this clonotype: A clone one base away is much larger, so this may be a read error. The chain combines TRBV19 with TRBJ1-5; perhaps TRBD1 as D (5 bases). The CDR3 is 17 amino acids. V lost 3 bases, J lost 2 bases, and 17 bases lay in between. Germline-derived CDR1 and CDR2 are LNHDA and SQIVND (reference sequence). The CDR3 bases are TGTGCCAGTAGTATTGGACCCGGTTTGGGGGGCAATCAGCCCCAGCATTTT. This gives the protein CASSIGPGLGGNQPQHF.

Details on this clonotype: This may come from a read error, since a much larger clone is one base off. The chain carries TRBV28 and TRBJ2-4; D gene unclear. Germline V gene lookup returns CDR1 MDHEN and CDR2 SYDVKM. CDR3 length: 15 amino acids. CDR3 bases: TGTGCCAGCGGTTTTTGGTTGGGGGCCAAAAACATTCAGTACTTC. This translates into CASGFWLGAKNIQYF. The full variable domain, in which reference TRBV28 and TRBJ2-4 provide the parts outside the CDR3, is DVKVTQSSRYLVKRTGEKVFLECVQDMDHENMFWYRQDPGLGLRLIYFSYDVKMKEKGDIPEGYSVSREKKERFSLILESASTNQTSMYLCASGFWLGAKNIQYFGAGTRLSVL.